This T cell receptor beta chain emerged from a study of blood T cell repertoires in COVID-19. Produced via immunoSEQ multiplex PCR; TCRdb's table is partial and in-frame only. The data hold about 240,000 clones, with around 87% observed a single time. The sample holds a few counts of this clone. Germline CDR1 LGHDT, CDR2 YNNKEL (reference sequence). This CDR3 spans 14 amino acids. V lost 1 base to trimming and J lost 4 bases, with 7 bases between them. This receptor was obtained from a man in his sixties who had recovered from COVID-19. Sequencing was done on a sample of peripheral blood. J is TRBJ2-2 and V is TRBV3-1 (or the pseudogene TRBV3-2); TRBD2 is a possible D gene (5 bases). CDR3 sequence: CASSQGAGTGELFF. Here the CDR3 DNA reads TGTGCCAGCAGCCAAGGGGCGGGCACCGGGGAGCTGTTTTTT.